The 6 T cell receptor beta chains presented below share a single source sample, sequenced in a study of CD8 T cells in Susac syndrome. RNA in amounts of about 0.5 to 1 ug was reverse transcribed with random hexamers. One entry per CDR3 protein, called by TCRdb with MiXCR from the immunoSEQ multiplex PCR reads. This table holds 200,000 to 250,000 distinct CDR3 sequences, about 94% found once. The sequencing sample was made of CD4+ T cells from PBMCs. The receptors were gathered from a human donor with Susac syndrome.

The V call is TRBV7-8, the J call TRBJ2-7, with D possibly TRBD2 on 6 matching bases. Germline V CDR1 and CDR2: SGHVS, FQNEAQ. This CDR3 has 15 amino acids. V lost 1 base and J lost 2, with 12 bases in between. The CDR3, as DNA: TGTGCCAGCAGCTTAGGGCGGGGAACGACCTACGAGCAGTACTTC. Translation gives CASSLGRGTTYEQYF.

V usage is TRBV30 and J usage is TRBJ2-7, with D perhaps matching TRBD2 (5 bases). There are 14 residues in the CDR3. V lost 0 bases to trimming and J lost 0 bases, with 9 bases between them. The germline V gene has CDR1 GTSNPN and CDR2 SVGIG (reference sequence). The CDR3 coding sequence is TGTGCCTGGAGTGTCTTCGGGGTCTCCTACGAGCAGTACTTC. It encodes CAWSVFGVSYEQYF.

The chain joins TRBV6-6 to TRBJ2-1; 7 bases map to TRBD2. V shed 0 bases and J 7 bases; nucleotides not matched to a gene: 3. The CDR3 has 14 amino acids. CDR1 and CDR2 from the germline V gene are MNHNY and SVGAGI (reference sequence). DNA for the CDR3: TGTGCCAGCAGTTACTCGATAGCGGGTAATGAGCAGTTCTTC. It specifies CASSYSIAGNEQFF.

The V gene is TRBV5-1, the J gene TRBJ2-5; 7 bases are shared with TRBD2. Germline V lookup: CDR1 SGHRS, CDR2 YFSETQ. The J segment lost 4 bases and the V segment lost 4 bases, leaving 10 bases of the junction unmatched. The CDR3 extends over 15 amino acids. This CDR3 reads CASSGLPGEGETQYF. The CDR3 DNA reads TGCGCCAGCAGCGGTCTACCCGGGGAGGGAGAGACCCAGTACTTC. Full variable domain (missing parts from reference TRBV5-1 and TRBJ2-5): KAGVTQTPRYLIKTRGQQVTLSCSPISGHRSVSWYQQTPGQGLQFLFEYFSETQRNKGNFPGRFSGRQFSNSRSEMNVSTLELGDSALYLCASSGLPGEGETQYFGPGTRLLVL.

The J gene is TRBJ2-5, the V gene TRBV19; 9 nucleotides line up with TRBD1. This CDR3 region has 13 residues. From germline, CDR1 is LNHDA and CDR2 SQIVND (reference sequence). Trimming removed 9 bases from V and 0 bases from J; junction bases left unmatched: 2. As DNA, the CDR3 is TGTGCCAGCGGGACAGGGCACCAAGAGACCCAGTACTTC. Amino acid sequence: CASGTGHQETQYF.

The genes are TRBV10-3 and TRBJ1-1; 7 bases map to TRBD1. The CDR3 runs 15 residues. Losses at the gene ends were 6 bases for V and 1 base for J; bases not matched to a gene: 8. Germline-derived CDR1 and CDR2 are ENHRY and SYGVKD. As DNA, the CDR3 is TGTGCCATCAGCGAGACCGGGACAGCGAACACTGAAGCTTTCTTT. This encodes CAISETGTANTEAFF.